The source of this TCR beta chain is a study of technical replicates of blood from a few donors (TCRdb year 2017). Libraries were prepared through the immunoSEQ multiplex PCR assay. The source is immuneACCESS, and TCRdb retained only in-frame sequences with V and J called. Part of the clones is not carried over; for the studies checked, unresolved V genes explain less than half of this, and the remainder is unexplained. This sample gives some 98,000 clones in total; under 97% of them show up just once. The ten largest clonotypes hold about 0.23% of the sample. As concerns this clone: Its cognate antigen has yet to be identified. Base qualities were left out, and no much larger clone turns up one base away.

Deletion took 0 bases off V and 0 bases off J, with a span of 12 bases between the germline ends. The CDR3, cysteine through phenylalanine, is 18 amino acids long. Just CDR3 DNA is preserved here, 54 bases in frame from base 1. The germline V gene supplies CDR1 KGHSH and CDR2 LQKENI. The chain links TRBV18 with TRBJ2-6, with TRBD1 tentatively as D gene (6 bases match). Sequenced material: T cells isolated from PBMCs. This receptor was taken from a human donor in good health. The CDR3: CASSPPGAASSGANVLTF. The nucleotide sequence reads as follows: TGTGCCAGCTCACCACCGGGGGCAGCCAGCTCTGGGGCCAACGTCCTGACTTTC.